Shown below are 4 T cell receptor beta chains from a single sample sequenced in a study of radiation and T cells in renal cell carcinoma. The sample's time point: blood 4 weeks post-SBRT, at nephrectomy. Treatment noted: 15 Gy SBRT to primary tumor, nephrectomy 4 weeks later. Assay used: immunoSEQ multiplex PCR; TCRdb lists only in-frame clones, some missing. The sample lists about 86,000 clones; around four fifths were seen once. The sample in question was blood, obtained from a patient whose treatment included radiotherapy and nephrectomy. All receptors derive from a man aged 45-65 years with renal cell carcinoma.

The rearrangement joins TRBV28 to TRBJ2-2, with D unresolved. Germline CDR1 reads MDHEN; CDR2 reads SYDVKM. V dropped 6 bases and J dropped 3 bases, with 14 bases sitting between them. This CDR3 is 15 amino acids long. CDR3 DNA sequence: TGTGCCAGCAGCGGATACTTTGGGGACACCGGGGAGCTGTTTTTT. Amino acids: CASSGYFGDTGELFF.

This chain connects TRBV19 to TRBJ2-1, with 7 bases fitting TRBD1. Germline-derived CDR1 and CDR2 are LNHDA and SQIVND (reference sequence). V shed 10 bases and J 4 bases; nucleotides not matched to a gene: 7. This CDR3 has 13 residues. The CDR3 sequence: CATHRDSYNEQFF. The CDR3 nucleotides read TGTGCCACCCACCGGGACAGTTACAATGAGCAGTTCTTC.

This chain links TRBV19 with TRBJ2-2; 7 bases align to TRBD2. The junction had 5 bases not matched to a gene; V was cut back by 7 bases and J by 6 bases. The CDR3 consists of 13 residues. Germline V gene lookup returns CDR1 LNHDA and CDR2 SQIVND (reference sequence). The CDR3 protein is CASNAGAAGELFF. In DNA form, the CDR3 reads TGTGCCAGTAATGCGGGAGCGGCCGGGGAGCTGTTTTTT.

The chain joins TRBV9 to TRBJ2-7; D may be TRBD1 (6 bases). CDR1 and CDR2 from the germline V gene are SGDLS and YYNGEE. CDR3 length equals 14 residues. V lost 7 bases, J lost 6 bases, and 20 bases lay in between. The DNA for the CDR3 is TGTGCCAGCGCCATGGACAGCAATCCACTCGAGCAGTACTTC. It is translated as CASAMDSNPLEQYF.